A single sample gave rise to the 20 T cell receptor beta chains below, sequenced in a study of OX40 agonist ivuxolimab in advanced cancers. The repertoire was sequenced with immunoSEQ multiplex PCR; TCRdb's copy has only in-frame clones and lacks some. Here the sample spans some 80,000 clones, just under 90% being singletons. Specimen: CD4+ or CD8+ T cells sorted from blood, collected in a trial of the OX40 agonist ivuxolimab. The origin of the receptors is an adult with an advanced solid tumor such as melanoma, head and neck, liver or kidney cancer.

The chain employs TRBV27 and TRBJ1-2; D may be TRBD1 (5 bases). Between the trimmed V and J ends, which lost 3 bases and 5 bases, there was a span of 13 bases. CDR3 length equals 14 residues. Looked up from germline, CDR1 is MNHEY and CDR2 is SMNVEV (reference sequence). The CDR3 loop is CASSFGAGPYGYTF. The CDR3 DNA reads as TGTGCCAGCAGTTTCGGGGCAGGGCCTTATGGCTACACCTTC.

This clone was seen a single time. The chain employs TRBV5-4 and TRBJ2-3; D is uncertain. The CDR3 spans 13 residues. CDR1 is SGHNT and CDR2 is YYREEE in the germline V gene (reference sequence). V was trimmed by 4 bases and J by 3 bases, leaving 9 bases between them. CDR3 DNA sequence: TGTGCCAGCAGCATACCACCTACAGATACGCAGTATTTT. Translation: CASSIPPTDTQYF. Using reference TRBV5-4 and TRBJ2-3 for the parts outside the CDR3, the full variable domain is ETGVTQSPTHLIKTRGQQVTLRCSSQSGHNTVSWYQQALGQGPQFIFQYYREEENGRGNFPPRFSGLQFPNYSSELNVNALELDDSALYLCASSIPPTDTQYFGPGTRLTVL.

The genes are TRBV15 and TRBJ2-3; 9 nucleotides match TRBD2. Germline V gene lookup returns CDR1 LNHNV and CDR2 YYDKDF (reference sequence). J gave up 7 bases and V 1 base, and 9 bases lay outside the gene matches. The CDR3 has 16 residues. The CDR3 DNA follows: TGTGCCACCAGCAGAGGGTGGGGGACTAGCACCAATACGCAGTATTTT. This codes for CATSRGWGTSTNTQYF.

The chain couples TRBV19 to TRBJ1-5; possibly TRBD1 for D (5 bases). Trimming removed 5 bases from V and 4 bases from J, with 15 bases in between. The germline V gene has CDR1 LNHDA and CDR2 SQIVND (reference sequence). The CDR3 extends over 15 amino acids. This CDR3 reads CASSPPGRTNQPQHF. DNA for the CDR3: TGTGCCAGTAGTCCACCGGGACGGACAAATCAGCCCCAGCATTTT.

The V and J genes are TRBV11-2 and TRBJ1-1, with a possible D match to TRBD1 (5 bases). Trimming cost V 4 bases and J 1 base, with 10 bases left between them. CDR1 and CDR2 (germline): SGHAT, FQNNGV. This CDR3 has 14 amino acids. The CDR3 nucleotides read TGTGCCAGCAGCTCCCTTAGGGGGAACACTGAAGCTTTCTTT. Translating gives CASSSLRGNTEAFF.

The chain is built from TRBV27 and TRBJ1-5; TRBD1 might be the D (5 bases). V was shortened by 1 base and J by 7 bases, with 14 bases between the two germline ends. Germline assignment: CDR1 MNHEY and CDR2 SMNVEV (reference sequence). The CDR3 totals 15 residues. The CDR3 reads CASSLYYQGEQPQHF. DNA of the CDR3: TGTGCCAGCAGTTTATATTATCAGGGAGAGCAGCCCCAGCATTTT.

The V and J genes are TRBV28 and TRBJ2-7; the D gene could be TRBD1 or TRBD2 (7 bases each). Germline values: CDR1 MDHEN, CDR2 SYDVKM. The CDR3 loop spans 13 amino acids. Trimming shortened V by 7 bases and J by 2 bases, and 12 bases separated the two germline ends. The CDR3 reads CASTGGTAYEQYF. Written as DNA, the CDR3 is TGTGCCAGCACCGGGGGGACAGCCTACGAGCAGTACTTC.

The CDR3 region has the DNA TGTGCCAGCAGCTTGGCCGGCCGCGGGAGTACGCAGTATTTT. It yields the protein CASSLAGRGSTQYF. The chain employs TRBV5-6 and TRBJ2-3; 7 bases are a match to TRBD2. This CDR3 has 14 amino acids. Germline V CDR1 and CDR2: SGHDT, YYEEEE. V gave up 0 bases and J gave up 8 bases; unmatched junction bases: 6. Full variable domain (remainder filled in from reference TRBV5-6 and TRBJ2-3): DAGVTQSPTHLIKTRGQQVTLRCSPKSGHDTVSWYQQALGQGPQFIFQYYEEEERQRGNFPDRFSGHQFPNYSSELNVNALLLGDSALYLCASSLAGRGSTQYFGPGTRLTVL.

J is TRBJ2-1 and V is TRBV5-1; D gene uncertain. The CDR3 runs to 13 residues. Germline lookup yields CDR1 SGHRS and CDR2 YFSETQ. With 0 bases removed from V and 4 bases from J, the gap between germline ends came to 5 bases. The CDR3 loop reads CASSLGVYNEQFF. In DNA, the CDR3 is TGCGCCAGCAGCTTGGGGGTATACAATGAGCAGTTCTTC.

As regards this clone: The junction departs from germline at one end; a sequencing error may be responsible. The chain uses TRBV7-7 and TRBJ2-5, with 7 bases aligning to TRBD2. The CDR3 length is 15 residues. Germline assignment: CDR1 SSHAT and CDR2 FNYEAQ (reference sequence). The CDR3 DNA reads as TGTGCTAGCAGCTTAGCGTGGGGGGGGCAAGAGACCCAGTACTTC. It encodes CASSLAWGGQETQYF. The whole variable domain, remainder taken from reference TRBV7-7 and TRBJ2-5, is GAGVSQSPRYKVTKRGQDVTLRCDPISSHATLYWYQQALGQGPEFLTYFNYEAQPDKSGLPSDRFSAERPEGSISTLTIQRTEQRDSAMYRCASSLAWGGQETQYFGPGTRLLVL.

The V and J genes are TRBV9 and TRBJ2-7; TRBD2 matches at 7 bases. The J segment lost 0 bases and the V segment lost 7 bases, leaving 7 bases of the junction unmatched. Germline CDR1 is SGDLS and CDR2 is YYNGEE. This CDR3 spans 14 amino acids. The CDR3 region is CASSLSGNSYEQYF. The CDR3 DNA reads as TGTGCCAGCTCCCTGAGCGGGAACTCCTACGAGCAGTACTTC.

This clone occurred once. The chain couples TRBV28 to TRBJ2-7, with TRBD2 as a possible D gene (6 bases). V lost 5 bases, J lost 0 bases, and 14 bases lay in between. Per germline, CDR1 MDHEN and CDR2 SYDVKM. This CDR3 contains 15 residues. CDR3 residues: CASSRRWGDSYEQYF. The CDR3 DNA follows: TGTGCCAGCAGTCGCAGATGGGGGGACTCCTACGAGCAGTACTTC.

CDR3 bases: TGTGCCAGCAGCCAAGTGGACCCGAATGAGCAGTTCTTC. It is translated as CASSQVDPNEQFF. The rearrangement joins TRBV4-2 to TRBJ2-1; D not certain. Trimming removed 1 base at V and 7 bases at J, with 8 bases between. Germline-derived CDR1 and CDR2 are LGHNA and YNFKEQ. The CDR3 loop spans 13 amino acids.

The V call is TRBV6-1, the J call TRBJ1-2; possibly TRBD1 for D (5 bases). The CDR3 runs to 13 residues. The germline gives CDR1 MNHNS, CDR2 SASEGT. V was pared by 3 bases and J by 7 bases, with 12 bases between. CDR3 region: CASSDGQGRGYTF. In DNA form, the CDR3 reads TGTGCCAGCAGTGACGGTCAGGGACGTGGCTACACCTTC.

V is TRBV28 and J is TRBJ2-5; D might be TRBD1 (6 bases). Germline assignment: CDR1 MDHEN and CDR2 SYDVKM. Trimming stripped 1 base from V and 4 bases from J, with 10 bases between. The CDR3 is made up of 14 amino acids. CDR3 bases: TGTGCCAGCAGTTTATACTGGGGGCGAGAGACCCAGTACTTC. Residues: CASSLYWGRETQYF.

This chain joins TRBV18 and TRBJ2-7, with D unresolved. V was shortened by 3 bases and J by 2 bases, with 11 bases between the two germline ends. CDR1 and CDR2 (germline): KGHSH, LQKENI. CDR3 size: 14 residues. The CDR3 protein is CASSPTVGPYEQYF. CDR3 coding DNA: TGTGCCAGCTCACCTACAGTAGGGCCCTACGAGCAGTACTTC.

Notes on this clone: Mismatch with germline at one junction end may stem from a read error. J is TRBJ1-2 and V is TRBV5-3, with D unresolved. TRBV5-3 has ORF status, its function being uncertain. The CDR3 spans 14 residues. This CDR3 reads CASSLDEGFYGYTF. CDR3 nucleotides: TGTGCCAGCAGCTTGGATGAGGGATTCTATGGCTACACCTTC.

The chain combines TRBV7-2 with TRBJ1-1; D call uncertain. The CDR3 loop spans 17 amino acids. CDR1 is SGHTA, CDR2 FQGNSA, per germline. V lost 5 bases to trimming and J lost 6 bases, with 25 bases between them. DNA for the CDR3: TGTGCCAGCAGCCCGAGGGTTGGGCCCTTTACCTTGGCTGAAGCTTTCTTT. Translation: CASSPRVGPFTLAEAFF.

This chain connects TRBV29-1 to TRBJ1-2; D remains unclear. This CDR3 comprises 13 residues. Germline assignment: CDR1 SQVTM and CDR2 ANQGSEA. V lost 5 bases to trimming and J lost 3 bases, with 13 bases between them. The CDR3: CSVSGSMHYGYTF. The CDR3 bases are TGCAGCGTTTCCGGGTCAATGCACTATGGCTACACCTTC.

CDR3 region: CASSNSQGTYGYTF. The DNA of the CDR3 is TGTGCCAGCAGCAACTCACAGGGCACCTATGGCTACACCTTC. The chain links TRBV11-1 to TRBJ1-2; TRBD1 is a possible D gene (6 bases). CDR1 and CDR2 (germline): SGHAT, FQDESV (reference sequence). V shed 5 bases and J shed 4 bases, with 14 bases lying between them. CDR3 length equals 14 residues. The variable domain in full, completed from reference TRBV11-1 and TRBJ1-2, reads EAEVAQSPRYKITEKSQAVAFWCDPISGHATLYWYRQILGQGPELLVQFQDESVVDDSQLPKDRFSAERLKGVDSTLKIQPAELGDSAMYLCASSNSQGTYGYTFGSGTRLTVV.